This T cell receptor (beta chain) was captured by sequencing in a study of shared clonotypes between healthy human individuals. Donors were healthy HIV-negative adults without recently reported acute infections or vaccinations. Here immunoSEQ multiplex PCR was the method, and the copy in TCRdb shows in-frame clones only, minus some. There are some 2.3 million clones in the sample; 80% to 95% occur only once, and about 0.39% lies in the top ten. With regard to this clone: Its antigen remains unidentified. Additional DNA sequences in this sample encode the identical CDR3.

Study outcomes and limitations: Blood alone was sampled, and tissue repertoires likely differ. Sequencing depth was a factor that was expected to affect clonotype sharing among donors. Around 5% of naive CD4 clonotypes were common to a handful of donors.

Trimming left V 0 bases short and J 0 bases short, with 9 bases between. The CDR3 covers 16 residues. The germline CDR1 and CDR2 sequences are SGHNT and YYREEE (reference sequence). Specimen: naive CD4+ T cells from PBMCs. Regarding subset: CD45RA+ positively selected. This chain uses TRBV5-4 with TRBJ1-4; D possibly corresponds to TRBD1 (5 bases). This clonotype originated in a man aged 18 to 29 in good health. Some clones in this sample may be carry-over from other donors' samples. The CDR3 here is CASSLGGRATNEKLFF. CDR3 DNA: TGTGCCAGCAGCTTGGGGGGGAGGGCAACTAATGAAAAACTGTTTTTT.